The 21 T cell receptor beta chains below come from one sample, sequenced in a study of T cells in localized non-small cell lung cancer (dated by TCRdb to the early 2020s). Preparation of the library involved the immunoSEQ multiplex PCR assay. TCRdb provides this immuneACCESS table in a form limited to in-frame rearrangements. Some clones are lacking; in checked studies, under half of them reflect an unresolved V gene, and why the rest are absent is not known. Within this sample are around 55,000 clones, with more than 85% of them counted one time only. Roughly a sixth of the sample is in the top ten clones. The sample here was PBMCs, taken before any cancer treatment. The source of these receptors is a female donor with stage II lung adenocarcinoma.

CDR3 nucleotide sequence: TGTGCCAGCAGTGAAGCAAGGGTTAGAGAAAAACTGTTTTTT. It specifies CASSEARVREKLFF. V gene TRBV6-1 combines with J gene TRBJ1-4; D not certain. The CDR3 has 14 residues. Germline values: CDR1 MNHNS, CDR2 SASEGT. V was trimmed by 0 bases and J by 8 bases, leaving 10 bases between them.

This clone appeared a single time. CDR3 in amino acids: CASSYRPMNTEAFF. CDR3 in DNA: TGTGCCAGCAGTTACCGACCCATGAACACTGAAGCTTTCTTT. The chain joins TRBV6-6 to TRBJ1-1; D remains ambiguous. Per germline, CDR1 MNHNY and CDR2 SVGAGI (reference sequence). The ends were cut back, 2 bases at V and 0 bases at J, with 7 bases in the middle. CDR3 length: 14 amino acids.

The V call is TRBV18, the J call TRBJ2-3; 8 nucleotides match TRBD1. The CDR3 sequence is 16 residues long. The junction had 10 bases not matched to a gene; V was cut back by 2 bases and J by 6 bases. CDR1 and CDR2 (germline): KGHSH, LQKENI. CDR3 nucleotides: TGTGCCAGCTCACCATGGGTCCAGGGGGCGGTGGATACGCAGTATTTT. Residues: CASSPWVQGAVDTQYF.

The chain employs TRBV19 and TRBJ1-2, with a possible D match to TRBD1 (6 bases). Germline values: CDR1 LNHDA, CDR2 SQIVND (reference sequence). CDR3 length: 13 amino acids. Trimming shortened V by 7 bases and J by 4 bases, and 13 bases separated the two germline ends. CDR3: CASKARDTYGYTF. The CDR3 DNA reads as TGTGCCAGTAAGGCTCGGGACACCTATGGCTACACCTTC.

V usage is TRBV27 and J usage is TRBJ1-1; D is undetermined. Germline V gives CDR1 MNHEY, CDR2 SMNVEV (reference sequence). Trimming removed 2 bases from V and 1 base from J, with 8 bases in between. The CDR3 is made up of 14 amino acids. The CDR3 region is CASSLAAGNTEAFF. CDR3 DNA: TGTGCCAGCAGTTTAGCAGCGGGGAACACTGAAGCTTTCTTT.

J is TRBJ2-1 and V is TRBV4-2; D uncertain. The CDR3 runs 15 residues. CDR1 is LGHNA and CDR2 is YNFKEQ in the germline V gene. V lost 1 base and J lost 0, with 7 bases in between. DNA for the CDR3: TGTGCCAGCAGCCAAGTTATCAGCTCCTACAATGAGCAGTTCTTC. Protein sequence: CASSQVISSYNEQFF.

The chain carries TRBV21-1 and TRBJ1-2. TRBV21-1 is a pseudogene. This CDR3 contains 15 residues. This CDR3 is CASSKEESANYGYTF. The CDR3 DNA is TGTGCCAGCAGCAAAGAGGAATCCGCTAACTATGGCTACACCTTC.

This clone is a singleton in its sample. The V gene is TRBV11-2, the J gene TRBJ2-7; weak D call: TRBD1 (6 bases). Germline V gene data show CDR1 as SGHAT and CDR2 as FQNNGV. V was trimmed by 5 bases and J by 7 bases, leaving 18 bases between them. The CDR3 contains 14 residues. For the CDR3, the DNA is TGTGCCAGCAGCCCCGTAACAGGGCTGGGGGAGCAGTACTTC. Translation: CASSPVTGLGEQYF.

The chain carries TRBV27 and TRBJ1-2; 10 nucleotides align to TRBD1. This CDR3 region has 15 residues. V shed 6 bases and J 7 bases; nucleotides not matched to a gene: 11. Germline loops: CDR1 MNHEY, CDR2 SMNVEV (reference sequence). CDR3 region: CASRVTGTGAVGYTF. The CDR3 DNA is TGTGCCAGCAGGGTTACCGGGACAGGGGCCGTTGGCTACACCTTC.

The chain uses TRBV2 and TRBJ2-2, with no clear D. The CDR3 has 13 residues. Deletions cut 7 bases from V and 4 bases from J, with 10 bases between. Germline V lookup: CDR1 SNHLY, CDR2 FYNNEI. The CDR3 is CASKFTLTGELFF. CDR3 coding DNA: TGTGCCAGCAAATTTACCCTCACCGGGGAGCTGTTTTTT.

The rearrangement links TRBV7-6 to TRBJ1-2, with D possibly matching TRBD1 (5 bases). Per germline, CDR1 SGHVS and CDR2 FNYEAQ. The length of the CDR3 is 14 residues. V was clipped by 5 bases and J by 6 bases, with 16 bases between them. The CDR3 protein is CASSPRGEWDGYTF. The CDR3 DNA follows: TGTGCCAGCAGCCCACGAGGGGAGTGGGATGGCTACACCTTC.

The rearrangement uses TRBV19 and TRBJ1-4; 9 nucleotides agree with TRBD1. Per the germline V gene, CDR1 is LNHDA and CDR2 is SQIVND (reference sequence). This CDR3 region has 14 residues. The V and J ends lost 5 bases and 6 bases, in that order; junction bases with no gene match: 4. The CDR3 loop is CASSDTGGDEKLFF. DNA for the CDR3: TGTGCCAGTAGTGACACAGGGGGCGATGAAAAACTGTTTTTT. Supplemented by reference TRBV19 and TRBJ1-4, the full variable domain reads DGGITQSPKYLFRKEGQNVTLSCEQNLNHDAMYWYRQDPGQGLRLIYYSQIVNDFQKGDIAEGYSVSREKKESFPLTVTSAQKNPTAFYLCASSDTGGDEKLFFGSGTQLSVL.

This clone was counted once. The chain recombines TRBV10-3 with TRBJ1-1; the D gene is possibly TRBD1 (6 bases). The V gene's germline CDR1 is ENHRY and CDR2 SYGVKD. The CDR3 loop spans 13 amino acids. Between the trimmed V and J ends, which lost 6 bases and 4 bases, there was a span of 12 bases. CDR3 in amino acids: CAISLDRSTEAFF. The DNA for the CDR3 is TGTGCCATCAGCTTGGACAGATCCACTGAAGCTTTCTTT.

The chain carries TRBV5-6 and TRBJ2-2; 11 nucleotides line up with TRBD2. V trimming: 0 bases; J trimming: 5 bases; junction bases outside the gene matches: 6. The CDR3 extends over 17 amino acids. CDR1 is SGHDT and CDR2 is YYEEEE in the germline V gene. The CDR3 nucleotides are TGTGCCAGCAGCTTGGTTCGGCTAGCGGGGGGAACCGGGGAGCTGTTTTTT. Encoded protein: CASSLVRLAGGTGELFF.

The rearrangement joins TRBV6-5 to TRBJ1-2, with D unclear. The CDR3 is made up of 13 amino acids. Germline V lookup: CDR1 MNHEY, CDR2 SVGAGI. The ends were cut back, 2 bases at V and 7 bases at J, with 11 bases in the middle. CDR3 in DNA: TGTGCCAGCAGTTACCGTGACATGAGTGGCTACACCTTC. Its protein product is CASSYRDMSGYTF.

This clone has just one count. The J gene is TRBJ2-2, the V gene TRBV5-1; D is perhaps TRBD1 or TRBD2 (6 bases each). CDR3 length: 17 residues. From germline, CDR1 is SGHRS and CDR2 YFSETQ. The ends were cut back, 2 bases at V and 6 bases at J, with 20 bases in the middle. This CDR3 is CASSFGGNRVVAGELFF. CDR3 bases: TGCGCCAGCAGCTTCGGCGGGAACAGGGTGGTTGCCGGGGAGCTGTTTTTT. Variable domain in full (rest from reference TRBV5-1 and TRBJ2-2): KAGVTQTPRYLIKTRGQQVTLSCSPISGHRSVSWYQQTPGQGLQFLFEYFSETQRNKGNFPGRFSGRQFSNSRSEMNVSTLELGDSALYLCASSFGGNRVVAGELFFGEGSRLTVL.

The chain has TRBV14 and TRBJ2-7; 10 nucleotides agree with TRBD1. The CDR3 length is 15 residues. Germline CDR1 is SGHDN and CDR2 is FVKESK. After removal of 2 bases from V and 5 bases from J, the junction contained 6 bases not matched to a gene. CDR3 loop: CASSQSGQGRHEQYF. The CDR3 nucleotides read TGTGCCAGCAGCCAATCGGGACAGGGGCGGCACGAGCAGTACTTC.

This chain uses TRBV11-2 with TRBJ2-7; D tentatively reads TRBD1 or TRBD2 (6 bases each). CDR1 is SGHAT, CDR2 FQNNGV, per germline. The CDR3 contains 17 residues. V lost 4 bases, J lost 6 bases, and 25 bases lay in between. CDR3 region: CASSSTPPRTVEGEQYF. CDR3 bases: TGTGCCAGCAGCTCAACCCCCCCCAGGACAGTGGAGGGCGAGCAGTACTTC.

J is TRBJ1-2 and V is TRBV4-1; 8 bases fit TRBD1. Germline-derived CDR1 and CDR2 are MGHRA and YSYEKL. The CDR3 is 17 amino acids. Trimming took 0 bases from V and 5 from J; bases not matched to a gene: 11. The CDR3 loop reads CASSQDLAQGAGYGYTF. CDR3 DNA: TGCGCCAGCAGCCAAGATTTGGCGCAGGGGGCAGGATATGGCTACACCTTC.

V gene TRBV7-6 combines with J gene TRBJ2-1; D may match TRBD1 or TRBD2 (7 bases each). CDR3 length equals 12 residues. Trimming stripped 3 bases from V and 9 bases from J, with 9 bases between. The germline V gene encodes CDR1 SGHVS and CDR2 FNYEAQ. CDR3 DNA: TGTGCCAGCAGCTTCAGGGGGGGTGAGCAGTTCTTC. Encoded protein: CASSFRGGEQFF.

The gene calls are TRBV6-4 and TRBJ2-1; D gene ambiguous. The V gene lost 0 bases and the J gene lost 5 bases, with 8 bases spanning the gap. The CDR3 totals 14 residues. Per the germline V gene, CDR1 is MRHNA and CDR2 is SNTAGT. The CDR3 protein is CASSDSGRNNEQFF. The CDR3 coding sequence is TGTGCCAGCAGTGACTCAGGACGGAACAATGAGCAGTTCTTC.